A single sample gave rise to the 23 T cell receptor beta chains below, sequenced in a study of shared clonotypes between healthy human individuals. TCRdb's copy holds only in-frame clones and misses some; the assay was immunoSEQ multiplex PCR. The sample records roughly 1,600,000 clones, approximately 98.5% being singletons. The specimen sequenced was naive CD4+ T cells sorted from blood. Subset defined: CD45RA+ positively selected. These receptors were collected from a man younger than 40 in good health.

The chain combines TRBV28 with TRBJ2-1; D remains unclear. V was trimmed by 4 bases and J by 0 bases, leaving 13 bases between them. Germline lookup yields CDR1 MDHEN and CDR2 SYDVKM. The length of the CDR3 is 16 residues. The CDR3 loop reads CASSSPERSSYNEQFF. Written as DNA, the CDR3 is TGTGCCAGCAGTTCCCCGGAGCGCAGCTCCTACAATGAGCAGTTCTTC.

This clone appeared a single time. V and J are TRBV7-2 and TRBJ1-1, with 7 nucleotides matching TRBD1. The junction had 2 bases not matched to a gene; V was cut back by 3 bases and J by 1 base. CDR3 length equals 14 residues. Germline V gene data show CDR1 as SGHTA and CDR2 as FQGNSA. The CDR3 region is CASSFRTGNTEAFF. For the CDR3, the DNA is TGTGCCAGCAGCTTTAGGACAGGGAACACTGAAGCTTTCTTT.

This sequence joins TRBV9 and TRBJ2-7, with TRBD1 matching over 10 bases. Unmatched junction bases numbered 5, after V lost 4 bases and J lost 4 bases. The CDR3 extends over 14 amino acids. Germline assignment: CDR1 SGDLS and CDR2 YYNGEE. In DNA, the CDR3 is TGTGCCAGCAGCCCGACAGGGGGCTCGTACGAGCAGTACTTC. Its translation: CASSPTGGSYEQYF.

This clone occurred once. This chain uses TRBV5-1 with TRBJ2-5, with 11 nucleotides matching TRBD2. The CDR3 has 15 amino acids. Germline CDR1 reads SGHRS; CDR2 reads YFSETQ. V was clipped by 0 bases and J by 4 bases; unmatched bases: 2. CDR3 coding DNA: TGCGCCAGCAGCTTGGGACTAGCGGGACGAGAGACCCAGTACTTC. Protein sequence: CASSLGLAGRETQYF. The full variable domain, in which reference TRBV5-1 and TRBJ2-5 provide the parts outside the CDR3, is KAGVTQTPRYLIKTRGQQVTLSCSPISGHRSVSWYQQTPGQGLQFLFEYFSETQRNKGNFPGRFSGRQFSNSRSEMNVSTLELGDSALYLCASSLGLAGRETQYFGPGTRLLVL.

A note on this clone: The junction and the germline gene differ at one end; a read error may be behind it. The V and J genes are TRBV2 and TRBJ2-5; TRBD1 aligns across 8 bases. From germline, CDR1 is SNHLY and CDR2 FYNNEI. The CDR3 consists of 15 residues. CDR3 protein: CASGEDRGFLETQYF. CDR3 bases: TGTGCCAGCGGTGAAGACAGGGGATTCCTCGAGACCCAGTACTTC.

J is TRBJ1-5 and V is TRBV28; D is uncertain. V lost 4 bases to trimming and J lost 0 bases, with 10 bases between them. CDR1 and CDR2 (germline): MDHEN, SYDVKM. The CDR3 is 15 amino acids. As DNA, the CDR3 is TGTGCCAGCAGTTCCCCCCGGGGTAGCAATCAGCCCCAGCATTTT. This gives the protein CASSSPRGSNQPQHF.

The chain is built from TRBV5-1 and TRBJ2-1; D may be TRBD1 or TRBD2 (5 bases each). The V end was cut by 5 bases, the J end by 1 base, with 10 bases between. CDR1 and CDR2 (germline): SGHRS, YFSETQ. The CDR3 loop spans 14 amino acids. The CDR3 sequence: CASSRDPSYNEQFF. The DNA for the CDR3 is TGCGCCAGCAGTCGGGACCCTTCCTACAATGAGCAGTTCTTC.

This chain connects TRBV5-4 to TRBJ2-7; D ambiguous. The germline V gene has CDR1 SGHNT and CDR2 YYREEE (reference sequence). The CDR3 consists of 13 residues. V gave up 0 bases and J gave up 6 bases, with 10 bases separating them. CDR3 DNA sequence: TGTGCCAGCAGCTTGGAGGCCTCAGCCGAGCAGTACTTC. Its translation is CASSLEASAEQYF.

The chain carries TRBV6-1 and TRBJ2-7; 7 bases agree with TRBD2. This CDR3 spans 16 amino acids. Germline V lookup: CDR1 MNHNS, CDR2 SASEGT. Trimming at V came to 4 bases and at J to 2 bases, leaving 11 bases not matched to a gene. The CDR3 DNA follows: TGTGCCAGCAGTGGGCGCCCGACTAGCAGCCCCTACGAGCAGTACTTC. It codes for CASSGRPTSSPYEQYF.

The V and J genes are TRBV6-1 and TRBJ2-1, with TRBD2 matching over 11 bases. The trim removed 4 bases at V and 7 bases at J, leaving 6 bases unmatched. This CDR3 is built from 15 residues. Germline CDR1 and CDR2: MNHNS and SASEGT. The DNA for the CDR3 is TGTGCCAGCAGTGGTAGCGGGAGGGCCGATAATGAGCAGTTCTTC. Encoded protein: CASSGSGRADNEQFF.

This clone was seen once. V and J are TRBV29-1 and TRBJ2-1, with 7 positions matching TRBD2. The V segment lost 3 bases and the J segment 8 bases; nucleotides outside the gene matches: 10. Germline V gene sequence: CDR1 SQVTM, CDR2 ANQGSEA. The CDR3 contains 14 residues. As DNA, the CDR3 is TGCAGCGTTGAGATTGCGGGAGTTGGAGATGAGCAGTTCTTC. Residues: CSVEIAGVGDEQFF.

This chain uses TRBV11-2 with TRBJ2-3; D uncertain. Trimming left V 2 bases short and J 0 bases short, with 9 bases between. Germline lookup yields CDR1 SGHAT and CDR2 FQNNGV. CDR3 size: 15 residues. The CDR3 sequence: CASSLTTTSTDTQYF. The CDR3 coding sequence is TGTGCCAGCAGCTTAACTACTACCAGCACAGATACGCAGTATTTT.

This clone was picked up one time. J is TRBJ2-7 and V is TRBV19; either TRBD1 or TRBD2 may fit D (5 bases each). The CDR3 runs to 15 residues. Germline values: CDR1 LNHDA, CDR2 SQIVND (reference sequence). The V and J ends lost 1 base and 3 bases respectively, with 13 bases between them. The CDR3, as DNA: TGTGCCAGTAGTATAGGCAGGGAGATCATCTACGAGCAGTACTTC. Protein product: CASSIGREIIYEQYF.

V and J are TRBV6-5 and TRBJ1-1; 10 bases fit TRBD1. The germline CDR1 and CDR2 sequences are MNHEY and SVGAGI. The CDR3 is made up of 14 amino acids. V shed 2 bases, J shed 3 bases, and the junction held 0 bases outside the gene matches. DNA for the CDR3: TGTGCCAGCAGTTACGGGACAGGGGACACTGAAGCTTTCTTT. This gives the protein CASSYGTGDTEAFF.

V gene TRBV11-2 combines with J gene TRBJ1-4; D may be TRBD1 (6 bases). The V gene's germline CDR1 is SGHAT and CDR2 FQNNGV. The CDR3 covers 16 residues. Trimming stripped 0 bases from V and 9 bases from J, with 17 bases between. The CDR3 region is CASSLDGGGTLKKLFF. DNA for the CDR3: TGTGCCAGCAGCTTAGATGGGGGCGGGACACTTAAAAAACTGTTTTTT.

The gene calls are TRBV28 and TRBJ2-3, with D uncertain. CDR1 and CDR2 from the germline V gene are MDHEN and SYDVKM. The length of the CDR3 is 15 residues. V shed 4 bases and J shed 0 bases, with 11 bases lying between them. CDR3 coding DNA: TGTGCCAGCAGTTCACGTATTACTAGCACAGATACGCAGTATTTT. As protein: CASSSRITSTDTQYF. Using reference TRBV28 and TRBJ2-3 for the parts outside the CDR3, the full variable domain is DVKVTQSSRYLVKRTGEKVFLECVQDMDHENMFWYRQDPGLGLRLIYFSYDVKMKEKGDIPEGYSVSREKKERFSLILESASTNQTSMYLCASSSRITSTDTQYFGPGTRLTVL.

This chain links TRBV28 with TRBJ1-5; no clear D gene. The germline V gene encodes CDR1 MDHEN and CDR2 SYDVKM. The CDR3 runs to 13 residues. V shed 5 bases and J shed 4 bases, with 9 bases lying between them. CDR3 residues: CASSPQRNQPQHF. The CDR3 DNA follows: TGTGCCAGCAGTCCACAGCGGAATCAGCCCCAGCATTTT.

CDR3 region: CASSAAGGKETQYF. The CDR3, as DNA: TGTGCCAGCAGCGCAGCGGGGGGTAAAGAGACCCAGTACTTC. The chain carries TRBV11-3 and TRBJ2-5; 9 bases fit TRBD2. J gave up 3 bases and V 5 bases, and 4 bases lay outside the gene matches. The CDR3 loop spans 14 amino acids. CDR1 and CDR2 (germline): SGHNT, YENEEA.

As concerns this clone: One end of the junction does not line up with germline, which may come from a read error. The CDR3 loop reads CASSSGTSGQQENQYF. DNA for the CDR3: TGTGCCAGCAGCTCGGGGACTAGCGGGCAGCAAGAGAACCAGTACTTC. The rearrangement uses TRBV5-4 and TRBJ2-5; TRBD2 agrees at 12 bases. Germline loops: CDR1 SGHNT, CDR2 YYREEE (reference sequence). The CDR3 consists of 16 residues.

The rearrangement links TRBV25-1 to TRBJ2-7; D gene uncertain. Trimming stripped 8 bases from V and 1 base from J, with 9 bases between. This CDR3 comprises 12 residues. Per germline, CDR1 MGHDK and CDR2 SYGVNS. The CDR3 sequence is CASAPTSYEQYF. Here the CDR3 DNA reads TGTGCCAGCGCCCCGACATCCTACGAGCAGTACTTC.

The V gene is TRBV27, the J gene TRBJ2-6; no firm D call. Trimming removed 3 bases at V and 4 bases at J, with 10 bases between. This CDR3 region has 15 residues. CDR1 is MNHEY, CDR2 SMNVEV, per germline (reference sequence). CDR3 nucleotide sequence: TGTGCCAGCAGTTTCTCAAGATTGGGGGCCAACGTCCTGACTTTC. Translating gives CASSFSRLGANVLTF.

Comments on this clone: The same CDR3 also results from other DNA sequences found in this sample. This rearrangement joins TRBV9 to TRBJ2-3; D gene uncertain. CDR3 size: 12 residues. V lost 2 bases and J lost 5, with 6 bases in between. Germline V gene sequence: CDR1 SGDLS, CDR2 YYNGEE. The CDR3 sequence is CASSVDGDTQYF. CDR3 bases: TGTGCCAGCAGCGTCGATGGAGATACGCAGTATTTT.

The rearrangement links TRBV7-9 to TRBJ2-5, with a possible D match to TRBD1 (6 bases). The CDR3 runs 17 residues. Trimming left V 6 bases short and J 4 bases short, with 24 bases between. CDR1 and CDR2 from the germline V gene are SEHNR and FQNEAQ (reference sequence). The CDR3 sequence: CASSSRPIGQKVETQYF. Written as DNA, the CDR3 is TGTGCCAGCAGTTCCCGCCCAATTGGACAGAAAGTAGAGACCCAGTACTTC.